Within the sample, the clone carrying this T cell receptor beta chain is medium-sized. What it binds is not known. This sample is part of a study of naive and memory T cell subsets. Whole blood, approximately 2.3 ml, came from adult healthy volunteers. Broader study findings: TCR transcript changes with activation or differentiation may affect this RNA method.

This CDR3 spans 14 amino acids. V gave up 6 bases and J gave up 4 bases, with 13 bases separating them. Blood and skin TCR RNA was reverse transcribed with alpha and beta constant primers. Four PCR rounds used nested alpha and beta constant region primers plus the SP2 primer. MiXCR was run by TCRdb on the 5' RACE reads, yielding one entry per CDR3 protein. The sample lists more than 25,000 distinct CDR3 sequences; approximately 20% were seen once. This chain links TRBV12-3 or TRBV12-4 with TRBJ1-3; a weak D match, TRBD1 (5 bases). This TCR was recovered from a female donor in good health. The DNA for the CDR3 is TGTGCCAGCAGATTCCGGGACCTAGGAAACACCATATATTTT. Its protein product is CASRFRDLGNTIYF.